The 24 T cell receptor beta chains below were found in one sample sequenced in a study of blood T cell repertoires in COVID-19. Repertoires were generated with immunoSEQ multiplex PCR, while TCRdb's copy carries only in-frame clones and drops some. Of fewer than 250,000 clones detected, about 88% appear once; the ten largest clones hold 3% to 3.5%. Sequencing was done on a sample of peripheral blood. Receptor source: a man aged 55 to 70 with acute or convalescent COVID-19.

This chain connects TRBV9 to TRBJ2-7, with D possibly TRBD2 on 7 matching bases. Germline CDR1 is SGDLS and CDR2 is YYNGEE. The CDR3 length is 16 residues. Trimming pared 4 bases from V and 7 bases from J, leaving 24 bases between. The CDR3 nucleotides are TGTGCCAGCAGCCCCGGACTAGGAGGGGGGGAGAGGGAGCAGTACTTC. Amino acid sequence: CASSPGLGGGEREQYF. Together with reference TRBV9 and TRBJ2-7, the CDR3 gives the full variable domain: DSGVTQTPKHLITATGQRVTLRCSPRSGDLSVYWYQQSLDQGLQFLIQYYNGEERAKGNILERFSAQQFPDLHSELNLSSLELGDSALYFCASSPGLGGGEREQYFGPGTRLTVT.

The chain has TRBV9 and TRBJ2-5; D is possibly TRBD1 (5 bases). The germline V gene has CDR1 SGDLS and CDR2 YYNGEE. This CDR3 has 17 residues. Trimming took 4 bases from V and 5 from J, leaving 24 bases between them. The DNA of the CDR3 is TGTGCCAGCAGCACACTGAGCCCAGGGCTGGTGGTTGAGACCCAGTACTTC. Translating it yields CASSTLSPGLVVETQYF.

The chain has TRBV5-1 and TRBJ1-6, with 8 bases identical to TRBD1. V lost 4 bases and J lost 5; bases outside the gene matches: 11. The CDR3 covers 17 residues. Germline values: CDR1 SGHRS, CDR2 YFSETQ. The CDR3 sequence is CASSRAPLDRDNSPLHF. CDR3 nucleotide sequence: TGCGCCAGCAGCCGGGCCCCTTTGGACAGGGATAATTCACCCCTCCACTTT.

J is TRBJ1-4 and V is TRBV7-9; D remains ambiguous. V shed 5 bases and J shed 5 bases, with 9 bases lying between them. Germline V CDR1 and CDR2: SEHNR, FQNEAQ (reference sequence). This CDR3 has 13 residues. The CDR3 DNA reads as TGTGCCAGCAGCCGAGGGATCAATGAAAAACTGTTTTTT. It codes for CASSRGINEKLFF.

The chain recombines TRBV6-1 with TRBJ1-1; TRBD1 matches at 10 bases. CDR3 length: 17 residues. Germline V gives CDR1 MNHNS, CDR2 SASEGT. Trimming took 3 bases from V and 0 from J; bases not matched to a gene: 7. CDR3 loop: CASSEERQGALNTEAFF. Here the CDR3 DNA reads TGTGCCAGCAGTGAGGAAAGACAGGGGGCGTTGAACACTGAAGCTTTCTTT.

The CDR3 region is CASSLEPERGGRETQYF. CDR3 nucleotides: TGTGCCAGCAGCTTGGAGCCGGAGCGGGGGGGCCGGGAGACCCAGTACTTC. J is TRBJ2-5 and V is TRBV7-6, with TRBD2 matching 10 bases. CDR1 is SGHVS, CDR2 FNYEAQ, per germline. This CDR3 has 17 amino acids. After removal of 3 bases from V and 5 bases from J, the junction contained 12 bases not matched to a gene.

J is TRBJ1-1 and V is TRBV28, with TRBD1 as a possible D gene (6 bases). CDR3 size: 11 residues. CDR1 is MDHEN, CDR2 SYDVKM, per germline. V lost 11 bases and J 9 bases, leaving 16 bases between the germline ends. CDR3 in DNA: TGTGCCGCCCGGGGGGCAGGGAAAGCTTTCTTT. Translated: CAARGAGKAFF.

V is TRBV25-1 and J is TRBJ2-1; D is possibly TRBD2 (6 bases). The CDR3 has 15 amino acids. Germline V lookup: CDR1 MGHDK, CDR2 SYGVNS. The ends were cut back, 2 bases at V and 7 bases at J, with 15 bases in the middle. CDR3: CASSEPLAGRNEQFF. CDR3 nucleotides: TGTGCCAGCAGTGAACCACTAGCCGGGAGAAATGAGCAGTTCTTC.

CDR3 sequence: CASSIGVSDGYTF. CDR3 in DNA: TGTGCCAGCAGCATCGGAGTCAGCGATGGCTACACCTTC. The chain is built from TRBV7-2 and TRBJ1-2, with D unresolved. V lost 5 bases and J 6 bases, leaving 13 bases between the germline ends. Germline-derived CDR1 and CDR2 are SGHTA and FQGNSA. This CDR3 has 13 amino acids.

The chain couples TRBV9 to TRBJ1-2, with 10 bases aligning to TRBD1. This CDR3 comprises 16 residues. Unmatched junction bases numbered 10, after V lost 4 bases and J lost 4 bases. CDR1 and CDR2 from the germline V gene are SGDLS and YYNGEE. CDR3 loop: CASSPAADRGFYGYTF. CDR3 DNA sequence: TGTGCCAGCAGCCCTGCTGCGGACAGGGGGTTCTATGGCTACACCTTC.

The chain combines TRBV6-2 or TRBV6-3 with TRBJ2-1; 12 bases are a match to TRBD2. The CDR3 has 15 residues. J gave up 11 bases and V 4 bases, and 9 bases lay outside the gene matches. The germline V gene encodes CDR1 MNHEY and CDR2 SVGEGT. This chain's CDR3 is CASSSPGLAGTQQFF. The DNA for the CDR3 is TGTGCCAGCAGTTCCCCCGGACTAGCGGGGACACAGCAGTTCTTC.

The chain couples TRBV3-1 (or the pseudogene TRBV3-2) to TRBJ1-1; tentatively, D is TRBD1 (5 bases). Trimming shortened V by 8 bases and J by 7 bases, and 20 bases separated the two germline ends. The CDR3 is 14 amino acids. CDR1 and CDR2 from the germline V gene are LGHDT and YNNKEL (reference sequence). The chain's CDR3 is CASSPQTDGVEAFF. CDR3 nucleotides: TGTGCCAGCTCACCACAGACAGATGGGGTTGAAGCTTTCTTT.

This clone was observed once. V usage is TRBV30 and J usage is TRBJ1-5; D is perhaps TRBD1 (6 bases). The CDR3 totals 15 residues. Germline V gene data show CDR1 as GTSNPN and CDR2 as SVGIG (reference sequence). Trimming cost V 1 base and J 5 bases, with 15 bases left between them. CDR3 region: CAWSEASGGHQPQHF. As DNA, the CDR3 is TGTGCCTGGAGTGAAGCCTCGGGGGGGCATCAGCCCCAGCATTTT.

V usage is TRBV28 and J usage is TRBJ2-7, with 7 bases fitting TRBD1. The V segment lost 3 bases and the J segment 4 bases; nucleotides outside the gene matches: 6. Germline V gene lookup returns CDR1 MDHEN and CDR2 SYDVKM. The CDR3 totals 14 residues. The CDR3 loop reads CASSFPGGWYEQYF. CDR3 sequence (DNA): TGTGCCAGCAGTTTCCCAGGGGGTTGGTACGAGCAGTACTTC.

This rearrangement joins TRBV27 to TRBJ1-5, with 8 nucleotides matching TRBD1. CDR1 and CDR2 (germline): MNHEY, SMNVEV (reference sequence). V lost 4 bases, J lost 6 bases, and 8 bases stayed unmatched. The length of the CDR3 is 15 residues. CDR3 in amino acids: CASSSGQGRGQPQHF. The CDR3 coding sequence is TGTGCCAGCAGTTCCGGACAGGGTCGGGGTCAGCCCCAGCATTTT.

The rearrangement links TRBV19 to TRBJ1-4, with TRBD1 identical over 9 bases. There are 17 residues in the CDR3. Germline CDR1 is LNHDA and CDR2 is SQIVND (reference sequence). V was pared by 3 bases and J by 2 bases, with 7 bases of the junction left unmatched. The CDR3 loop is CASSIMDRGWTNEKLFF. CDR3 in DNA: TGTGCCAGTAGTATCATGGACAGGGGCTGGACTAATGAAAAACTGTTTTTT.

This chain links TRBV5-1 with TRBJ2-7; no clear D gene. V lost 0 bases and J 0 bases, leaving 13 bases between the germline ends. The CDR3 totals 16 residues. In germline, CDR1 is SGHRS, CDR2 YFSETQ. CDR3 DNA sequence: TGCGCCAGCAGCTTGGCCCCTCCCCGGAGCTCCTACGAGCAGTACTTC. Translation: CASSLAPPRSSYEQYF.

The rearrangement uses TRBV24-1 and TRBJ1-5; 10 bases are shared with TRBD1. CDR1 is KGHDR, CDR2 SFDVKD, per germline. Trimming removed 4 bases from V and 0 bases from J; junction bases left unmatched: 5. The CDR3 contains 17 residues. CDR3 residues: CATSESGTGASNQPQHF. CDR3 nucleotides: TGTGCCACCAGTGAAAGTGGGACAGGGGCTAGCAATCAGCCCCAGCATTTT.

This chain connects TRBV2 to TRBJ2-1; TRBD2 aligns across 11 bases. From germline, CDR1 is SNHLY and CDR2 FYNNEI. Trimming cost V 6 bases and J 7 bases; bases outside gene matches: 8. This CDR3 comprises 15 residues. CDR3 nucleotide sequence: TGTGCCAGCAGGAGACTAGCGGGGCCCGGGAATGAGCAGTTCTTC. The encoded protein is CASRRLAGPGNEQFF.

The chain employs TRBV18 and TRBJ1-1; 7 nucleotides align to TRBD1. Germline CDR1 and CDR2: KGHSH and LQKENI. The CDR3 has 15 residues. V trimming: 0 bases; J trimming: 1 base; junction bases outside the gene matches: 2. CDR3 sequence reads: CASSPPGTENTEAFF. CDR3 nucleotides: TGTGCCAGCTCACCACCGGGGACAGAGAACACTGAAGCTTTCTTT.

The chain combines TRBV7-2 with TRBJ1-2, with 7 bases matching TRBD1. The CDR3 has 13 residues. With 2 bases clipped from V and 4 bases from J, the junction kept 1 base outside the gene matches. Germline CDR1 is SGHTA and CDR2 is FQGNSA. The CDR3 DNA is TGTGCCAGCAGCTTACAGGGGGGCTATGGCTACACCTTC. It specifies CASSLQGGYGYTF.

J is TRBJ1-6 and V is TRBV5-1, with unresolved D. The V gene's germline CDR1 is SGHRS and CDR2 YFSETQ. This CDR3 region has 14 residues. V was cut by 4 bases and J by 6 bases, with 11 bases left in between. The CDR3 here is CASSERGPNSPLHF. The CDR3, as DNA: TGCGCCAGCAGCGAGAGAGGCCCTAATTCACCCCTCCACTTT. Supplemented by reference TRBV5-1 and TRBJ1-6, the full variable domain reads KAGVTQTPRYLIKTRGQQVTLSCSPISGHRSVSWYQQTPGQGLQFLFEYFSETQRNKGNFPGRFSGRQFSNSRSEMNVSTLELGDSALYLCASSERGPNSPLHFGNGTRLTVT.

This clone was detected once. V gene TRBV28 combines with J gene TRBJ1-1, with 7 nucleotides matching TRBD1. This CDR3 is 17 amino acids long. Germline V gene lookup returns CDR1 MDHEN and CDR2 SYDVKM. Losses at the gene ends were 2 bases for V and 4 bases for J; bases not matched to a gene: 13. CDR3 nucleotides: TGTGCCAGCAGTTTACCCCGTGACAGGGCCCCGGGCACTGAAGCTTTCTTT. Protein sequence: CASSLPRDRAPGTEAFF.

The chain employs TRBV24-1 and TRBJ1-2, with 8 bases lining up with TRBD1. Trimming at V came to 4 bases and at J to 4 bases, leaving 4 bases not matched to a gene. Germline V lookup: CDR1 KGHDR, CDR2 SFDVKD. The CDR3 runs 14 residues. The CDR3 region is CATSDSDRGYGYTF. CDR3 nucleotides: TGTGCCACCAGTGACTCTGACAGGGGCTATGGCTACACCTTC.